A single sample gave rise to the 18 T cell receptor beta chains below, sequenced in a study of CD8+CD57+ T cells in acquired aplastic anemia. For CDR3 and TCR beta VDJ profiling, genomic DNA was the template used. TCRdb re-called the reads through MiXCR, storing one row per CDR3 protein. Here the sample spans approximately 270,000 distinct CDR3 sequences, approximately 56% being singletons. Sequenced sample: sorted CD4+, CD8+, or CD8+CD57+ T cells (not recorded which) from PBMCs. The receptors were sampled from a human donor with severe aplastic anemia or a healthy control (not recorded which).

This clonotype was counted a few times. V and J are TRBV10-3 and TRBJ1-4, with unresolved D. V lost 3 bases, J lost 0 bases, and 2 bases lay in between. The CDR3 is 13 amino acids. The germline gives CDR1 ENHRY, CDR2 SYGVKD. CDR3 sequence reads: CAISEATNEKLFF. The CDR3 nucleotides are TGTGCCATCAGTGAAGCAACTAATGAAAAACTGTTTTTT.

This rearrangement joins TRBV5-6 to TRBJ2-7; the match to TRBD1 covers 12 bases. The trim removed 5 bases at V and 4 bases at J, leaving 10 bases unmatched. Looked up from germline, CDR1 is SGHDT and CDR2 is YYEEEE. The CDR3 has 16 amino acids. CDR3 sequence (DNA): TGTGCCAGCAGTTTTGGGGGACAGGGGGCCCCGTACGAGCAGTACTTC. Amino acid sequence: CASSFGGQGAPYEQYF. Complete variable domain (other parts from reference TRBV5-6 and TRBJ2-7): DAGVTQSPTHLIKTRGQQVTLRCSPKSGHDTVSWYQQALGQGPQFIFQYYEEEERQRGNFPDRFSGHQFPNYSSELNVNALLLGDSALYLCASSFGGQGAPYEQYFGPGTRLTVT.

This chain uses TRBV15 with TRBJ2-5; D gene unclear. Germline-derived CDR1 and CDR2 are LNHNV and YYDKDF (reference sequence). CDR3 length equals 15 residues. V gave up 3 bases and J gave up 3 bases, with 14 bases separating them. CDR3 protein: CATSRGAGGEETQYF. CDR3 in DNA: TGTGCCACCAGCAGGGGCGCTGGTGGGGAAGAGACCCAGTACTTC.

This clonotype appeared once. The V and J genes are TRBV19 and TRBJ2-1, with 11 bases that match TRBD2. Germline V lookup: CDR1 LNHDA, CDR2 SQIVND (reference sequence). This CDR3 has 15 amino acids. The V segment lost 3 bases and the J segment 4 bases; nucleotides outside the gene matches: 2. The CDR3 DNA follows: TGTGCCAGTAGTATCAGGACTAGCGGGTACAATGAGCAGTTCTTC. It is translated as CASSIRTSGYNEQFF.

A word on this clonotype: One end of the junction fails to match germline, which may point to a read error. The V call is TRBV5-1, the J call TRBJ2-1, with D hard to call. The CDR3 totals 15 residues. In germline, CDR1 is SGHRS, CDR2 YFSETQ. The CDR3 reads CASSQPSLSDNEQFF. The CDR3 nucleotides are TGTGCCAGCAGCCAACCGTCCCTAAGCGACAATGAGCAGTTCTTC.

CDR3 sequence: CASDKSSYNEQFF. The DNA for the CDR3 is TGTGCCAGCGACAAATCCTCCTACAATGAGCAGTTCTTC. The chain carries TRBV2 and TRBJ2-1; D not resolved. Looked up from germline, CDR1 is SNHLY and CDR2 is FYNNEI. This CDR3 comprises 13 residues. V shed 8 bases and J shed 0 bases, with 8 bases lying between them.

V usage is TRBV20-1 and J usage is TRBJ2-5; TRBD2 matches at 8 bases. Germline trimming cut 6 bases from V and 2 bases from J; bases unmatched to any gene: 5. The length of the CDR3 is 13 residues. Germline values: CDR1 DFQATT, CDR2 SNEGSKA (reference sequence). Written as DNA, the CDR3 is TGCAGTGCGCCACGCGGGGGGCAAGAGACCCAGTACTTC. Protein: CSAPRGGQETQYF.

Ten or more counts support this clonotype. The chain links TRBV12-3 or TRBV12-4 to TRBJ2-1; D possibly matches TRBD1 or TRBD2 (6 bases each). V shed 6 bases and J shed 4 bases, with 22 bases lying between them. This CDR3 has 17 amino acids. The CDR3 region has the DNA TGTGCCAGCAGGGGCGGGGTCCTTTGGACAGTATACAATGAGCAGTTCTTC. Protein sequence: CASRGGVLWTVYNEQFF.

The chain joins TRBV29-1 to TRBJ1-5; the match to TRBD1 covers 9 bases. This CDR3 has 13 amino acids. Germline V CDR1 and CDR2: SQVTM, ANQGSEA. V dropped 6 bases and J dropped 5; count of bases not matched to a gene: 5. The CDR3, as DNA: TGCAGCGTCCAGACAGGGGGAGATCAGCCCCAGCATTTT. Translating it yields CSVQTGGDQPQHF.

There are many counts of this clonotype. The chain recombines TRBV5-1 with TRBJ2-7; D perhaps matches TRBD1 (6 bases). CDR1 is SGHRS, CDR2 YFSETQ, per germline. The CDR3 has 13 residues. With 5 bases removed from V and 3 bases from J, the gap between germline ends came to 12 bases. The CDR3 sequence is CASSPGRGYEQYF. CDR3 coding DNA: TGCGCCAGCAGTCCGGGCAGGGGCTACGAGCAGTACTTC.

This clonotype came up a few times. The rearrangement links TRBV20-1 to TRBJ1-2; D gene unclear. CDR1 and CDR2 (germline): DFQATT, SNEGSKA (reference sequence). This CDR3 is 11 amino acids long. Trimming removed 0 bases at V and 7 bases at J, with 6 bases between. The CDR3 DNA reads as TGCAGTGCTAGAGATAGCTCTGGCTACACCTTC. Protein: CSARDSSGYTF.

This clonotype was seen many times. This sequence joins TRBV6-5 and TRBJ2-3, with D possibly being TRBD1 or TRBD2 (6 bases each). The CDR3 consists of 15 residues. Trimming removed 7 bases from V and 1 base from J, with 15 bases in between. CDR1 and CDR2 from the germline V gene are MNHEY and SVGAGI. The CDR3 DNA follows: TGTGCCAGCACTGACCGAAGGGGGGGCACAGATACGCAGTATTTT. Its translation: CASTDRRGGTDTQYF.

The rearrangement joins TRBV19 to TRBJ1-2, with D maybe TRBD1 (5 bases). CDR1 is LNHDA and CDR2 is SQIVND in the germline V gene (reference sequence). This CDR3 is built from 12 residues. V was shortened by 9 bases and J by 1 base, with 9 bases between the two germline ends. The CDR3 DNA follows: TGTGCCAGCCGGGACCTTAACTATGGCTACACCTTC. Its protein product is CASRDLNYGYTF.

The CDR3 reads CASSWRGQGGNSPLHF. The CDR3 DNA sequence: TGTGCCAGCAGCTGGCGGGGACAGGGGGGAAATTCACCCCTCCACTTT. The chain employs TRBV7-3 and TRBJ1-6; 11 bases agree with TRBD1. The J segment lost 7 bases and the V segment lost 4 bases, leaving 6 bases of the junction unmatched. CDR3 length equals 16 residues. Germline V CDR1 and CDR2: SGHTA, FQGTGA. Full variable domain (outside the CDR3, taken from reference TRBV7-3 and TRBJ1-6): GAGVSQTPSNKVTEKGKYVELRCDPISGHTALYWYRQSLGQGPEFLIYFQGTGAADDSGLPNDRFFAVRPEGSVSTLKIQRTERGDSAVYLCASSWRGQGGNSPLHFGNGTRLTVT.

The chain couples TRBV6-2 or TRBV6-3 to TRBJ2-1; 8 nucleotides line up with TRBD2. The CDR3 is 20 residues long. Trimming cost V 2 bases and J 2 bases; bases outside gene matches: 17. Per the germline V gene, CDR1 is MNHEY and CDR2 is SVGEGT. CDR3 sequence (DNA): TGTGCCAGCAGTTACCCCGCCAGCAGCTTTGCGGGGGGAACCTACAATGAGCAGTTCTTC. Residues: CASSYPASSFAGGTYNEQFF.

This clonotype has more than one count but fewer than ten. This chain connects TRBV7-3 to TRBJ1-1; D may be TRBD1 (5 bases). V shed 5 bases and J shed 6 bases, with 16 bases lying between them. The germline V gene has CDR1 SGHTA and CDR2 FQGTGA. The CDR3 contains 14 residues. The CDR3 DNA follows: TGTGCCAGCAGCATCGGGACCGGCGTGTCTGAAGCTTTCTTT. Residues: CASSIGTGVSEAFF. Complete variable domain (other parts from reference TRBV7-3 and TRBJ1-1): GAGVSQTPSNKVTEKGKYVELRCDPISGHTALYWYRQSLGQGPEFLIYFQGTGAADDSGLPNDRFFAVRPEGSVSTLKIQRTERGDSAVYLCASSIGTGVSEAFFGQGTRLTVV.

The chain is built from TRBV5-1 and TRBJ2-7; D is undetermined. V lost 5 bases and J lost 4, with 10 bases in between. The CDR3 runs 12 residues. Germline loops: CDR1 SGHRS, CDR2 YFSETQ. The CDR3 DNA follows: TGCGCCAGCAGTTTTGACGGGTACGAGCAGTACTTC. The encoded protein is CASSFDGYEQYF. The complete variable domain, with remaining parts taken from reference TRBV5-1 and TRBJ2-7, reads KAGVTQTPRYLIKTRGQQVTLSCSPISGHRSVSWYQQTPGQGLQFLFEYFSETQRNKGNFPGRFSGRQFSNSRSEMNVSTLELGDSALYLCASSFDGYEQYFGPGTRLTVT.

This clonotype has ten or more counts. CDR3 sequence: CASSLGPDRGGQPQHF. In DNA form, the CDR3 reads TGCGCCAGCAGCTTGGGCCCCGACAGGGGAGGTCAGCCCCAGCATTTT. The chain couples TRBV5-1 to TRBJ1-5, with TRBD1 matching over 8 bases. Trimming cost V 0 bases and J 6 bases; bases outside gene matches: 8. This CDR3 has 16 residues. From germline, CDR1 is SGHRS and CDR2 YFSETQ. Combining the CDR3 with reference TRBV5-1 and TRBJ1-5 gives the whole variable domain KAGVTQTPRYLIKTRGQQVTLSCSPISGHRSVSWYQQTPGQGLQFLFEYFSETQRNKGNFPGRFSGRQFSNSRSEMNVSTLELGDSALYLCASSLGPDRGGQPQHFGDGTRLSIL.